These 27 T cell receptor beta chains came from one sample sequenced in a study of blood T cell repertoires in COVID-19. Using immunoSEQ multiplex PCR, the repertoire was profiled, and TCRdb retains in-frame clones only, with some absent. The repertoire consists of about 100,000 clones, with 80% to 90% occurring once and the leading ten covering 2% to 2.5%. Sequencing input: peripheral blood. The source is a human donor in a cohort sampled during active COVID-19.

In this sample, this clone turned up once. The J gene is TRBJ2-1, the V gene TRBV7-8; no definite D call. V was trimmed by 2 bases and J by 6 bases, leaving 8 bases between them. Germline lookup yields CDR1 SGHVS and CDR2 FQNEAQ. This CDR3 has 13 amino acids. The CDR3 loop reads CASSLNVVNEQFF. CDR3 DNA sequence: TGTGCCAGCAGCTTAAACGTAGTCAATGAGCAGTTCTTC.

The chain has TRBV20-1 and TRBJ1-6; 11 nucleotides line up with TRBD1. The trim removed 3 bases at V and 1 base at J, leaving 8 bases unmatched. Germline CDR1 reads DFQATT; CDR2 reads SNEGSKA (reference sequence). The CDR3 contains 18 residues. The CDR3: CSASGVGQGASYNSPLHF. The DNA for the CDR3 is TGCAGTGCTAGTGGGGTTGGACAGGGGGCTTCCTATAATTCACCCCTCCACTTT.

V gene TRBV28 combines with J gene TRBJ1-6; D gene ambiguous. The CDR3 totals 16 residues. Trimming took off 6 bases at V and 1 base at J, with 13 bases between the two ends. Germline CDR1 and CDR2: MDHEN and SYDVKM. The CDR3 region is CASSSPRQSYNSPLHF. CDR3 in DNA: TGTGCCAGCAGCTCCCCCCGCCAGTCCTATAATTCACCCCTCCACTTT.

The chain is built from TRBV12-5 and TRBJ2-5; 10 bases are shared with TRBD2. V lost 4 bases and J lost 2; bases outside the gene matches: 4. The CDR3 length is 15 residues. Germline CDR1 reads LGHNT; CDR2 reads FRNRAP. Here the CDR3 reads CASGSGTSAQETQYF. CDR3 DNA: TGTGCTAGTGGTTCCGGGACTAGCGCACAAGAGACCCAGTACTTC.

The chain uses TRBV10-3 and TRBJ2-7; 9 nucleotides agree with TRBD2. Trimming at V came to 4 bases and at J to 7 bases, leaving 17 bases not matched to a gene. Germline V lookup: CDR1 ENHRY, CDR2 SYGVKD. This CDR3 has 17 residues. CDR3 coding DNA: TGTGCCATCAGTGGGAGTCGCGGGGGGGAATCTACGAATGAGCAGTACTTC. Its protein is CAISGSRGGESTNEQYF.

V gene TRBV9 combines with J gene TRBJ1-2; D call uncertain. Trimming took off 3 bases at V and 3 bases at J, with 15 bases between the two ends. The CDR3 has 15 amino acids. CDR1 and CDR2 from the germline V gene are SGDLS and YYNGEE. The CDR3 bases are TGTGCCAGCAGCGCCTCCCCCGGGAATTACTATGGCTACACCTTC. Residues: CASSASPGNYYGYTF. The whole variable domain, remainder taken from reference TRBV9 and TRBJ1-2, is DSGVTQTPKHLITATGQRVTLRCSPRSGDLSVYWYQQSLDQGLQFLIQYYNGEERAKGNILERFSAQQFPDLHSELNLSSLELGDSALYFCASSASPGNYYGYTFGSGTRLTVV.

The gene calls are TRBV30 and TRBJ2-4; D not resolved. The length of the CDR3 is 12 residues. Germline lookup yields CDR1 GTSNPN and CDR2 SVGIG (reference sequence). Between the trimmed V and J ends, which lost 0 bases and 8 bases, there was a span of 8 bases. CDR3 protein: CAWSVAVDIQYF. In DNA form, the CDR3 reads TGTGCCTGGAGTGTAGCCGTGGACATTCAGTACTTC.

This clone has only one observation. Sequence at one end of the junction differs from germline and may be a read error. This chain joins TRBV5-1 and TRBJ2-3; 8 bases map to TRBD1. Germline CDR1 is SGHRS and CDR2 is YFSETQ. The CDR3 runs to 14 residues. The CDR3 here is CASSGGQGADTQYF. In nucleotides, the CDR3 is TGCGCCAGCAGTGGAGGACAGGGCGCAGATACACAGTATTTT.

This clone came up many times. This chain joins TRBV24-1 and TRBJ1-5; D is ambiguous. In germline, CDR1 is KGHDR, CDR2 SFDVKD. V shed 5 bases and J shed 6 bases, with 7 bases lying between them. The CDR3 is 12 residues long. CDR3 region: CATSVGGQPQHF. CDR3 sequence (DNA): TGTGCCACCAGTGTAGGCGGTCAGCCCCAGCATTTT.

The chain is built from TRBV7-9 and TRBJ1-6; 7 nucleotides agree with TRBD1. The germline V gene has CDR1 SEHNR and CDR2 FQNEAQ (reference sequence). The CDR3 extends over 13 amino acids. Trimming took 8 bases from V and 4 from J; bases not matched to a gene: 2. The CDR3 reads CASQGDYNSPLHF. In nucleotides, the CDR3 is TGTGCCAGCCAGGGGGATTATAATTCACCCCTCCACTTT.

In DNA, the CDR3 is TGTGCCAGCAGCCCACCGACAGGATTAGACGAGCAGTACTTC. Encoded protein: CASSPPTGLDEQYF. The rearrangement uses TRBV28 and TRBJ2-7; possible D gene TRBD1, 6 bases. Per germline, CDR1 MDHEN and CDR2 SYDVKM. V was trimmed by 6 bases and J by 5 bases, leaving 17 bases between them. The CDR3 has 14 residues. The full variable domain, with the rest looked up from reference TRBV28 and TRBJ2-7, is DVKVTQSSRYLVKRTGEKVFLECVQDMDHENMFWYRQDPGLGLRLIYFSYDVKMKEKGDIPEGYSVSREKKERFSLILESASTNQTSMYLCASSPPTGLDEQYFGPGTRLTVT.

This sequence joins TRBV11-2 and TRBJ1-1; tentatively, D is TRBD1 (5 bases). In germline, CDR1 is SGHAT, CDR2 FQNNGV. Trimming stripped 8 bases from V and 4 bases from J, with 14 bases between. This CDR3 region has 13 residues. The CDR3 coding sequence is TGTGCCAGCGGATCAGGGATGGGCACTGAAGCTTTCTTT. Its protein product is CASGSGMGTEAFF.

The rearrangement uses TRBV27 and TRBJ1-4; D not certain. The length of the CDR3 is 13 residues. Germline CDR1 and CDR2: MNHEY and SMNVEV (reference sequence). Trimming shortened V by 5 bases and J by 0 bases, and 4 bases separated the two germline ends. In DNA, the CDR3 is TGTGCCAGCAGTCCCGCAACTAATGAAAAACTGTTTTTT. It translates to CASSPATNEKLFF.

J is TRBJ1-2 and V is TRBV5-1; D might be TRBD1 (6 bases). Germline-derived CDR1 and CDR2 are SGHRS and YFSETQ. The CDR3 spans 13 residues. V gave up 1 base and J gave up 2 bases, with 6 bases separating them. For the CDR3, the DNA is TGCGCCAGCAGCTTGCAGGGGAACTATGGCTACACCTTC. As protein: CASSLQGNYGYTF.

This sequence joins TRBV19 and TRBJ1-5; 7 nucleotides line up with TRBD1. The length of the CDR3 is 18 residues. The V and J ends lost 2 bases and 1 base, in that order; junction bases with no gene match: 11. CDR1 and CDR2 from the germline V gene are LNHDA and SQIVND (reference sequence). The CDR3 protein is CASSIPRRQGLSNQPQHF. CDR3 DNA sequence: TGTGCCAGTAGTATACCCCGCCGACAGGGTTTGAGCAATCAGCCCCAGCATTTT.

This clone has more than one count but fewer than ten. The chain links TRBV27 to TRBJ1-2; the D gene is possibly TRBD1 (6 bases). V was trimmed by 5 bases and J by 7 bases, leaving 11 bases between them. The CDR3 has 12 amino acids. Germline V lookup: CDR1 MNHEY, CDR2 SMNVEV (reference sequence). The CDR3 loop reads CASSTGLGGYTF. CDR3 in DNA: TGTGCCAGCAGTACAGGGTTGGGTGGCTACACCTTC.

The chain uses TRBV7-9 and TRBJ2-5, with 9 bases lining up with TRBD1. Unmatched junction bases numbered 10, after V lost 8 bases and J lost 0 bases. The germline V gene has CDR1 SEHNR and CDR2 FQNEAQ (reference sequence). The CDR3 runs to 16 residues. CDR3 sequence reads: CASSDRDRVHQETQYF. The CDR3 nucleotides are TGTGCCAGCTCGGATAGGGACAGGGTCCACCAAGAGACCCAGTACTTC.

The chain has TRBV5-6 and TRBJ1-1, with TRBD1 as a possible D gene (6 bases). V gave up 4 bases and J gave up 5 bases, with 21 bases separating them. CDR1 and CDR2 from the germline V gene are SGHDT and YYEEEE. This CDR3 is 16 amino acids long. The CDR3 protein is CASSPYYREYGTEAFF. The CDR3 DNA is TGTGCCAGCAGCCCGTACTACAGGGAATACGGTACTGAAGCTTTCTTT.

The V and J genes are TRBV28 and TRBJ1-4; TRBD1 agrees at 10 bases. The ends lost 6 bases at V and 5 bases at J; junction bases unmatched: 9. The CDR3 is 16 amino acids. Germline CDR1 and CDR2: MDHEN and SYDVKM. The CDR3 DNA reads TGTGCCAGCAGGTCCGGGACAGGGGCCACCAATGAAAAACTGTTTTTT. This gives the protein CASRSGTGATNEKLFF.

This chain joins TRBV27 and TRBJ2-1, with D uncertain. CDR1 and CDR2 from the germline V gene are MNHEY and SMNVEV (reference sequence). CDR3 length: 13 residues. V was cut by 2 bases and J by 8 bases, with 10 bases left in between. CDR3 sequence (DNA): TGTGCCAGCAGTTTACGGTATTCGGATGAGCAGTTCTTC. Translating gives CASSLRYSDEQFF.

This chain links TRBV18 with TRBJ1-1; no clear D. Trimming took 6 bases from V and 2 from J, leaving 16 bases between them. Germline V CDR1 and CDR2: KGHSH, LQKENI. CDR3 length: 15 residues. This CDR3 is CASSLGTVDNTEAFF. The CDR3 DNA follows: TGTGCCAGCTCTCTTGGTACAGTGGATAACACTGAAGCTTTCTTT.

A single count supports this clone. This rearrangement joins TRBV7-8 to TRBJ2-2, with 11 bases that match TRBD2. The CDR3 is 15 residues long. The germline CDR1 and CDR2 sequences are SGHVS and FQNEAQ. V lost 5 bases to trimming and J lost 6 bases; unmatched junction nucleotides: 5. The DNA of the CDR3 is TGTGCCAGCAGCCCACTAGCGGGGGCAGCCGGGGAGCTGTTTTTT. It specifies CASSPLAGAAGELFF.

The chain employs TRBV6-2 or TRBV6-3 and TRBJ2-3, with 8 bases identical to TRBD1. The germline gives CDR1 MNHEY, CDR2 SVGEGT. This CDR3 contains 13 residues. V trimming: 6 bases; J trimming: 6 bases; junction bases outside the gene matches: 5. The CDR3 sequence is CASSPRTGDTQYF. For the CDR3, the DNA is TGTGCCAGCAGCCCCCGGACAGGGGATACGCAGTATTTT.

The gene calls are TRBV28 and TRBJ1-2; possibly TRBD1 for D (5 bases). The V end was cut by 3 bases, the J end by 5 bases, with 13 bases between. This CDR3 contains 14 residues. Per germline, CDR1 MDHEN and CDR2 SYDVKM. CDR3 residues: CASSLAAGIYGYTF. The CDR3 DNA follows: TGTGCCAGCAGTTTGGCCGCAGGGATTTATGGCTACACCTTC.

V usage is TRBV19 and J usage is TRBJ2-1; D is perhaps TRBD2 (7 bases). Per the germline V gene, CDR1 is LNHDA and CDR2 is SQIVND (reference sequence). The CDR3 sequence is 16 residues long. V dropped 1 base and J dropped 2 bases, with 12 bases sitting between them. The CDR3 region is CASSIVVGGPYNEQFF. CDR3 nucleotides: TGTGCCAGTAGTATAGTGGTGGGGGGGCCCTACAATGAGCAGTTCTTC.

The V and J genes are TRBV9 and TRBJ2-5; unclear D gene. V was cut by 0 bases and J by 7 bases, with 4 bases left in between. CDR1 and CDR2 (germline): SGDLS, YYNGEE. This CDR3 spans 11 amino acids. DNA for the CDR3: TGTGCCAGCAGCGTAGGGGCGACCCAGTACTTC. It encodes CASSVGATQYF. Filled out from reference TRBV9 and TRBJ2-5, the complete variable domain reads DSGVTQTPKHLITATGQRVTLRCSPRSGDLSVYWYQQSLDQGLQFLIQYYNGEERAKGNILERFSAQQFPDLHSELNLSSLELGDSALYFCASSVGATQYFGPGTRLLVL.

The gene calls are TRBV3-1 (or the pseudogene TRBV3-2) and TRBJ2-1, with D tentatively TRBD1 (6 bases). Germline V gene sequence: CDR1 LGHDT, CDR2 YNNKEL (reference sequence). The V end lost 1 base, the J end lost 6 bases, and 16 bases lay between the germline ends. The CDR3 is 16 residues long. The chain's CDR3 is CASSQGLLAGVNEQFF. DNA for the CDR3: TGTGCCAGCAGCCAAGGTTTGCTAGCAGGGGTCAATGAGCAGTTCTTC.